The 8 T cell receptor beta chains below were found in one sample sequenced in a study of multiple sclerosis patients with progressive multifocal leukoencephalopathy. Repertoires were generated with immunoSEQ multiplex PCR, while TCRdb's copy carries only in-frame clones and drops some. The profile shows 25,000 to 35,000 clones, less than 90% of them singletons. The time point is: time of PML onset. The input for sequencing was PBMCs, taken from a patient treated with natalizumab. These TCRs come from a human donor with progressive multifocal leukoencephalopathy.

The J gene is TRBJ1-1, the V gene TRBV6-1; no firm D call. In germline, CDR1 is MNHNS, CDR2 SASEGT. The CDR3 is 14 amino acids. The V and J ends lost 6 bases and 0 bases respectively, with 11 bases between them. The CDR3 protein is CASSPVHMNTEAFF. Here the CDR3 DNA reads TGTGCCAGCAGCCCGGTCCACATGAACACTGAAGCTTTCTTT.

In regard to this clone: A junction end diverges from the germline sequence, so it may reflect a read error. This sequence joins TRBV28 and TRBJ1-1, with D uncertain. The CDR3 sequence is 15 residues long. The germline V gene has CDR1 MDHEN and CDR2 SYDVKM. Here the CDR3 DNA reads TGTGCCAGCAGTCCCCTCACAGTGGGGAACGCTGAAGCTTTCTTT. Its protein product is CASSPLTVGNAEAFF.

Here the CDR3 DNA reads TGCGCCAGCAGTATTACTTTCAGTTGGGACACTGAAGCTTTCTTT. Protein product: CASSITFSWDTEAFF. The J gene is TRBJ1-1, the V gene TRBV10-1, with D uncertain. This CDR3 region has 15 residues. Germline V gene lookup returns CDR1 WNHNN and CDR2 SYGVQD (reference sequence). The V gene lost 5 bases and the J gene lost 3 bases, with 16 bases spanning the gap.

V usage is TRBV28 and J usage is TRBJ2-1; 10 bases fit TRBD2. In germline, CDR1 is MDHEN, CDR2 SYDVKM. The length of the CDR3 is 16 residues. The junction had 11 bases not matched to a gene; V was cut back by 7 bases and J by 5 bases. The chain's CDR3 is CASTPLGLAGDNEQFF. DNA for the CDR3: TGTGCCAGCACCCCTCTTGGGCTAGCGGGGGACAATGAGCAGTTCTTC.

The chain has TRBV5-1 and TRBJ2-3; D unresolved. The CDR3 sequence is 15 residues long. V lost 0 bases, J lost 1 base, and 9 bases lay in between. CDR1 and CDR2 (germline): SGHRS, YFSETQ. Here the CDR3 DNA reads TGCGCCAGCAGCTTGGTAGGCGGCGGCACAGATACGCAGTATTTT. The encoded protein is CASSLVGGGTDTQYF.

The CDR3 here is CASSIAGDRGPDNEQYF. CDR3 nucleotides: TGTGCCAGCAGCATTGCTGGGGACAGGGGCCCGGACAACGAGCAGTACTTC. The gene calls are TRBV21-1 and TRBJ2-7; the D call of TRBD1 is as the table states it, not checked on the DNA. TRBV21-1 is a known pseudogene. This CDR3 is built from 17 residues.

This sequence joins TRBV15 and TRBJ2-3, with 13 positions matching TRBD2. The CDR3 consists of 16 residues. Losses at the gene ends were 6 bases for V and 2 bases for J; bases not matched to a gene: 5. Germline V gene sequence: CDR1 LNHNV, CDR2 YYDKDF (reference sequence). Here the CDR3 reads CATRRTSGSHTDTQYF. CDR3 sequence (DNA): TGTGCCACCAGGCGGACTAGCGGGAGCCACACAGATACGCAGTATTTT.

This chain connects TRBV15 to TRBJ2-2, with 7 nucleotides matching TRBD2. This CDR3 has 15 residues. The V gene end was trimmed by 3 bases and the J gene end by 1 base; junction bases not matched to a gene: 2. The germline gives CDR1 LNHNV, CDR2 YYDKDF (reference sequence). CDR3 bases: TGTGCCACCAGCAGTAGCGGGCTGAACACCGGGGAGCTGTTTTTT. Protein sequence: CATSSSGLNTGELFF.